This TCR beta chain emerged from a study of breast tumors, draining lymph nodes, adjacent tissues. The table lists this clonotype with many counts. Antigen: not known. TCRdb fed the multiplex PCR reads into MiXCR, producing one record per CDR3 protein. This table has 50,000 to 65,000 distinct CDR3 sequences, less than 55% appearing once. V lost 5 bases, J lost 7 bases, and 11 bases stayed unmatched. The CDR3 contains 15 residues. CDR1 and CDR2 (germline): ENHRY, SYGVKD. General study findings and limits: Data fit most tumor T cells coming from lymph node, expanding in tumor.

The sequenced material came from breast tumor tissue. J is TRBJ1-2 and V is TRBV10-3; 9 bases agree with TRBD1. This sequence originates from a female donor with breast cancer. Some clones in this sample may be carry-over from other donors' samples. CDR3: CAISSGTGIFFGYTF. CDR3 coding DNA: TGTGCCATCAGTTCCGGGACAGGGATTTTTTTTGGCTACACCTTC.